This TCR beta chain is from a study of CD4 and CD8 cells across lung adenocarcinoma regions. TCRdb called the PCR reads again in MiXCR, with one record for every CDR3 protein. This sample carries about 5,500 distinct CDR3 sequences, 50% of them seen once, and the ten largest clones take 20%. The patients had localized lung adenocarcinoma, a non-small cell subtype. The length of the CDR3 is 14 residues. Germline V gene data show CDR1 as MGHRA and CDR2 as YSYEKL. Sequenced material: CD4+ T cells from the margin of a lung tumor. The sequence was collected from a male donor with lung adenocarcinoma. The CD4 and CD8 labels of this study may be unreliable. The V call is TRBV4-1, the J call TRBJ2-3, with D tentatively TRBD2 (5 bases). The DNA end favors TRBJ2-7, so the J call may be wrong. This CDR3 reads CAGSPSEGTDTQYF. DNA for the CDR3: TGCGCCGGGAGCCCGAGCGAGGGCACAGATACGCAGTACTTC.